The rows below give T cell receptor beta chains drawn from one sample of a study of CD8+ T cells in alopecia areata. Some clones are missing from TCRdb's copy, which holds only in-frame ones; the method was immunoSEQ multiplex PCR. The table includes 150,000 to 200,000 clones, approximately 67% detected once. The sample in question was CD4+ T cells sorted from blood, obtained around week 49, from a patient treated with tofacitinib. Receptor source: a human donor with alopecia areata. The CDR3 runs from the conserved cysteine through the conserved F or W. Each record gives: clone size, J gene, V gene, D gene, CDR3 length, CDR3 DNA, CDR3 protein. D genes are given only for firm matches. The size of a clone is reported for some rows only, either as once, few or many, or as a class for expanded clones.

clone size: .; J gene: TRBJ1-1; V gene: TRBV29-1; D gene: .; CDR3 length: 13; CDR3 DNA: TGCAGCGTTGGACAGGTCTTGAGCACTGAAGCTTTCTTT; CDR3 protein: CSVGQVLSTEAFF
clone size: .; J gene: TRBJ2-2; V gene: TRBV5-6; D gene: .; CDR3 length: 16; CDR3 DNA: TGTGCCAGCAGCTTGGGTCTGCGGGGGCACACCGGGGAGCTGTTTTTT; CDR3 protein: CASSLGLRGHTGELFF
clone size: .; J gene: TRBJ1-1; V gene: TRBV7-2; D gene: .; CDR3 length: 14; CDR3 DNA: TGTGCCAGCAGCCCGCTCCAAGGCGGCACTGAAGCTTTCTTT; CDR3 protein: CASSPLQGGTEAFF
clone size: once; J gene: TRBJ1-3; V gene: TRBV30; D gene: .; CDR3 length: 14; CDR3 DNA: TGTGCCTGGAGTGTACGGGGGGTTGGAAACACCATATATTTT; CDR3 protein: CAWSVRGVGNTIYF
clone size: few; J gene: TRBJ1-1; V gene: TRBV2; D gene: .; CDR3 length: 12; CDR3 DNA: TGTGCCAGCAGTGACAGAGACACTGAAGCTTTCTTT; CDR3 protein: CASSDRDTEAFF
clone size: .; J gene: TRBJ2-5; V gene: TRBV27; D gene: TRBD2; CDR3 length: 13; CDR3 DNA: TGTGCCAGCAGCCCGGGGGGATTAGAGACCCAGTACTTC; CDR3 protein: CASSPGGLETQYF
clone size: few; J gene: TRBJ2-7; V gene: TRBV28; D gene: .; CDR3 length: 12; CDR3 DNA: TGTGCCAGCAGTTTAATTACCTACGAGCAGTACTTC; CDR3 protein: CASSLITYEQYF
clone size: .; J gene: TRBJ1-2; V gene: TRBV19; D gene: .; CDR3 length: 14; CDR3 DNA: TGTGCCAGTAGTACCATCGGGACATCTCAGCGTGACACCTTC; CDR3 protein: CASSTIGTSQRDTF
clone size: .; J gene: TRBJ1-1; V gene: TRBV7-9; D gene: .; CDR3 length: 16; CDR3 DNA: TGTGCCAGCAGCTTAGATCTGGAAACGGAGGGGACTGAAGCTTTCTTT; CDR3 protein: CASSLDLETEGTEAFF
clone size: .; J gene: TRBJ2-5; V gene: TRBV29-1; D gene: .; CDR3 length: 15; CDR3 DNA: TGCAGCGTTTCCATGAGTCAGGGTTTCGGGGAGACCCAGTACTTC; CDR3 protein: CSVSMSQGFGETQYF
clone size: .; J gene: TRBJ2-3; V gene: TRBV30; D gene: .; CDR3 length: 10; CDR3 DNA: TGTGCCTGGAAGGGACCAACGCAGTATTTT; CDR3 protein: CAWKGPTQYF
clone size: .; J gene: TRBJ2-1; V gene: TRBV29-1; D gene: .; CDR3 length: 13; CDR3 DNA: TGCAGCGTTGAAGAGGACTCCTACAATGAGCAGTTCTTC; CDR3 protein: CSVEEDSYNEQFF
clone size: .; J gene: TRBJ1-5; V gene: TRBV6-5; D gene: .; CDR3 length: 12; CDR3 DNA: TGTGCCAGCACTTCGGGCAATCAGCCCCAGCATTTT; CDR3 protein: CASTSGNQPQHF
clone size: .; J gene: TRBJ1-2; V gene: TRBV30; D gene: TRBD1; CDR3 length: 11; CDR3 DNA: TGTGCCTGTGGGACAGCCTATGGCTACACCTTC; CDR3 protein: CACGTAYGYTF
clone size: .; J gene: TRBJ1-2; V gene: TRBV4-1; D gene: .; CDR3 length: 14; CDR3 DNA: TGCGCCAGCAGCCATGGGGGCTTTAACTATGGCTACACCTTC; CDR3 protein: CASSHGGFNYGYTF
clone size: .; J gene: TRBJ2-7; V gene: TRBV7-8; D gene: .; CDR3 length: 15; CDR3 DNA: TGTGCCAGCAGCTGGGGGGGGCGCGGGTCCTACGAGCAGTACTTC; CDR3 protein: CASSWGGRGSYEQYF
clone size: .; J gene: TRBJ2-5; V gene: TRBV4-3; D gene: TRBD1; CDR3 length: 14; CDR3 DNA: TGCGCCAGCAAAGGACAGGGGGCGAGTGAGACCCAGTACTTC; CDR3 protein: CASKGQGASETQYF